This TCR beta chain was profiled in a study of CD8 T cells in ankylosing spondylitis. MiXCR, applied by TCRdb to the 5' RACE reads, yields one record per CDR3 protein. Among some 840,000 distinct CDR3 sequences listed, 10% to 15% were seen once. Concerning this clonotype itself: Its target is unknown.

Trimming took 1 base from V and 3 from J, leaving 11 bases between them. The germline V gene has CDR1 SGHKS and CDR2 YYEKEE (reference sequence). This CDR3 has 15 residues. Findings and caveats of the study: Reported data indicate significant enrichment of disease-linked clones within matched ankylosing spondylitis synovial fluid. Ankylosing spondylitis blood appeared to carry a characteristic TCR beta motif of several highly homologous variants.

The sequencing sample was made of blood, either unsorted or a sorted T cell fraction (not recorded which). The receptor was derived from a male donor with ankylosing spondylitis. The chain is built from TRBV5-5 and TRBJ2-1; perhaps TRBD2 as D (6 bases). The chain's CDR3 is CASSLSGPVYNEQFF. CDR3 sequence (DNA): TGTGCCAGCAGCTTGAGCGGGCCCGTCTACAATGAGCAGTTCTTC.